Below, 7 T cell receptor beta chains from the same sample are listed, as sequenced in a study of T cells after yellow fever vaccination. TCRdb re-called the 5' RACE reads through MiXCR, storing one row per CDR3 protein. The sample has hundreds of thousands of distinct CDR3 sequences; about 8.7% are singletons. The starting material was PBMCs, obtained on the day of the first yellow fever vaccination. These receptors were collected from a man aged 18 to 30 who received the YFV17D yellow fever vaccine.

This clonotype was seen a few times. In DNA, the CDR3 is TGCAGTGCTAGAGATCGACTAGCGGGGGGCACAGATACGCAGTATTTT. It encodes CSARDRLAGGTDTQYF. This chain connects TRBV20-1 to TRBJ2-3, with TRBD2 matching over 12 bases. The CDR3 extends over 16 amino acids. Germline V gives CDR1 DFQATT, CDR2 SNEGSKA (reference sequence). With 0 bases clipped from V and 1 base from J, the junction kept 2 bases outside the gene matches.

This chain joins TRBV12-3 or TRBV12-4 and TRBJ2-1, with 13 bases identical to TRBD2. The ends lost 8 bases at V and 8 bases at J; junction bases unmatched: 18. CDR3 length equals 18 residues. CDR3 sequence (DNA): TGTGCCAGCCGCCCCAGGAGACTAGCGGGGGGACGACACGATGAGCAGTTCTTC. This sequence encodes CASRPRRLAGGRHDEQFF.

The sample holds many counts of this clonotype. The J gene is TRBJ2-7, the V gene TRBV6-2 or TRBV6-3; no firm D call. The germline V and J ends were trimmed by 5 bases and 2 bases, with 4 bases remaining between them. Per the germline V gene, CDR1 is MNHEY and CDR2 is SVGEGT. The CDR3 spans 11 residues. CDR3 DNA: TGTGCCAGCAGTCAAACCTACGAGCAGTACTTC. This translates into CASSQTYEQYF.

The chain recombines TRBV11-2 with TRBJ2-4, with D possibly called TRBD1 or TRBD2 (5 bases each). The CDR3 has 13 residues. V gave up 1 base and J gave up 6 bases, with 7 bases separating them. In germline, CDR1 is SGHAT, CDR2 FQNNGV. The CDR3 DNA reads TGTGCCAGCAGCTTAGGGGACGGAAACATTCAGTACTTC. Protein product: CASSLGDGNIQYF.

The chain couples TRBV18 to TRBJ2-5, with D perhaps TRBD1 (6 bases). The ends were cut back, 2 bases at V and 3 bases at J, with 10 bases in the middle. This CDR3 comprises 14 residues. Germline CDR1 is KGHSH and CDR2 is LQKENI. CDR3 region: CASSPRAGEETQYF. The CDR3 DNA reads as TGTGCCAGCTCACCAAGGGCAGGGGAAGAGACCCAGTACTTC.

In its sample, this clonotype was seen a few times. The chain uses TRBV20-1 and TRBJ2-3; possibly TRBD2 for D (5 bases). There are 15 residues in the CDR3. From germline, CDR1 is DFQATT and CDR2 SNEGSKA (reference sequence). With 6 bases removed from V and 5 bases from J, the gap between germline ends came to 21 bases. CDR3 region: CSATETPAEVDTQYF. The CDR3 DNA reads TGCAGTGCGACGGAGACTCCGGCGGAGGTAGATACGCAGTATTTT.

In its sample, this clonotype was seen a few times. This sequence joins TRBV11-2 and TRBJ2-4; TRBD1 matches at 7 bases. Germline-derived CDR1 and CDR2 are SGHAT and FQNNGV. This CDR3 is built from 19 residues. V lost 4 bases, J lost 5 bases, and 20 bases stayed unmatched. The CDR3 sequence is CASSSPSGRGSIEENIQYF. The CDR3 DNA reads TGTGCCAGCAGCTCTCCTTCGGGCAGGGGGTCAATTGAGGAAAACATTCAGTACTTC.